Sequencing of this T cell receptor beta chain was carried out in a study of vaccination and CD4 T cells after COVID-19. Study as a whole: A CEFX pool, an HIV-1 Nef pool, or else no peptide went into the control cultures.

Cultured CD4+ T cells had their DNA profiled by the Oncomine TCR Beta short-read assay. In TCRdb, the PCR reads were re-called with MiXCR into one record per CDR3 protein. The table includes around 20,000 distinct CDR3 sequences, approximately 45% detected once. In regard to this clonotype: As yet, its antigen is unknown.

J lost 1 base, V lost 5 bases, and 8 bases had no gene match. The CDR3 has 16 residues. Germline values: CDR1 MNHEY, CDR2 SMNVEV (reference sequence). Treatment given: roughly 11-day PBMC culture with coronavirus spike peptide pools or control peptides (ViraFEST assay). Researchers grew the cells for under 11 days and then pulled out CD4+ T cells by negative selection. The chain uses TRBV27 and TRBJ1-2; 9 positions agree with TRBD1. The sequence was collected from a human donor who had recovered from COVID-19. The material was CD4+ T cells from blood, cultured in vitro, obtained before SARS-CoV-2 vaccination. The CDR3: CASSPDRGSVNYGYTF. DNA for the CDR3: TGTGCCAGCAGTCCCGACAGGGGGAGCGTTAACTATGGCTACACCTTC.